Following are 11 T cell receptor beta chains from one sample sequenced in a study of blood T cell repertoires in COVID-19. The data were produced by immunoSEQ multiplex PCR, yet TCRdb's version contains in-frame clones alone and is incomplete. The table has 430,000 or so clones, roughly 90% seen once. The sequenced sample was peripheral blood. These receptor sequences come from a young man with COVID-19, enrolled during active disease.

This rearrangement joins TRBV5-6 to TRBJ2-5, with D uncertain. V was pared by 6 bases and J by 5 bases, with 8 bases between. This CDR3 region has 11 residues. Germline V gene lookup returns CDR1 SGHDT and CDR2 YYEEEE. CDR3 nucleotide sequence: TGTGCCAGCACCCATGCGGAGACCCAGTACTTC. It codes for CASTHAETQYF.

This clone showed up just a few times. The J gene is TRBJ2-7, the V gene TRBV15; TRBD2 matches at 10 bases. CDR1 and CDR2 (germline): LNHNV, YYDKDF (reference sequence). The ends lost 0 bases at V and 5 bases at J; junction bases unmatched: 4. This CDR3 has 15 residues. The CDR3 DNA follows: TGTGCCACCAGCAGAGATCCTAGCGGGAGTAACGAGCAGTACTTC. Translated: CATSRDPSGSNEQYF.

The chain combines TRBV6-2 or TRBV6-3 with TRBJ2-6; TRBD1 agrees at 7 bases. This CDR3 is 16 amino acids long. The germline V gene has CDR1 MNHEY and CDR2 SVGEGT. The V gene end was trimmed by 6 bases and the J gene end by 4 bases; junction bases not matched to a gene: 9. CDR3 sequence (DNA): TGTGCCAGCAGCAAGGGGGCAAGGGCCGGGGCCAACGTCCTGACTTTC. This gives the protein CASSKGARAGANVLTF.

The V and J genes are TRBV4-1 and TRBJ2-3; the match to TRBD2 covers 7 bases. CDR1 is MGHRA and CDR2 is YSYEKL in the germline V gene. This CDR3 comprises 14 residues. The J segment lost 11 bases and the V segment lost 0 bases, leaving 8 bases of the junction unmatched. Written as DNA, the CDR3 is TGCGCCAGCAGCCAAGAGCTTGGTTGGGAGGGGCAGTATTTT. Amino acids: CASSQELGWEGQYF.

J is TRBJ1-5 and V is TRBV30; 8 positions agree with TRBD1. V shed 3 bases and J 7 bases; nucleotides not matched to a gene: 20. The CDR3 is made up of 18 amino acids. Germline-derived CDR1 and CDR2 are GTSNPN and SVGIG (reference sequence). The CDR3 region has the DNA TGTGCCTGGAGCGGCCCGGGCTGGGAGGACAGGGTGCTCCAGCCCCAGCATTTT. Amino acid sequence: CAWSGPGWEDRVLQPQHF.

This chain uses TRBV5-4 with TRBJ2-7; 10 bases line up with TRBD1. The V gene's germline CDR1 is SGHNT and CDR2 YYREEE (reference sequence). This CDR3 region has 15 residues. The junction had 6 bases not matched to a gene; V was cut back by 3 bases and J by 3 bases. The CDR3 here is CASSSGTGAFYEQYF. CDR3 DNA: TGTGCCAGCAGCTCCGGGACAGGGGCCTTCTACGAGCAGTACTTC.

V and J are TRBV28 and TRBJ2-2; weak D call: TRBD1 (6 bases). Germline V gives CDR1 MDHEN, CDR2 SYDVKM. The CDR3 length is 15 residues. V was shortened by 7 bases and J by 0 bases, with 12 bases between the two germline ends. CDR3 in amino acids: CASTKAGANTGELFF. As DNA, the CDR3 is TGTGCCAGCACCAAAGCAGGGGCGAACACCGGGGAGCTGTTTTTT.

About this clone: This specimen includes other DNA sequences encoding the same CDR3. V gene TRBV18 combines with J gene TRBJ2-3, with a tentative D call TRBD1 (6 bases). This CDR3 region has 13 residues. Per the germline V gene, CDR1 is KGHSH and CDR2 is LQKENI. Trimming stripped 1 base from V and 6 bases from J, with 8 bases between. CDR3 nucleotides: TGTGCCAGCTCACCACAGAGGGGGGATACGCAGTATTTT. Protein: CASSPQRGDTQYF.

The chain recombines TRBV12-3 or TRBV12-4 with TRBJ2-1, with D possibly TRBD1 on 6 matching bases. The CDR3 covers 12 residues. V was shortened by 6 bases and J by 12 bases, with 15 bases between the two germline ends. Here the CDR3 reads CASSRDNHGQFF. The CDR3 coding sequence is TGTGCCAGCAGCCGGGACAATCACGGGCAGTTCTTC.

The chain uses TRBV25-1 and TRBJ2-7, with D maybe TRBD2 (6 bases). V lost 3 bases and J 4 bases, leaving 19 bases between the germline ends. The CDR3 loop spans 16 amino acids. Germline V gene sequence: CDR1 MGHDK, CDR2 SYGVNS. CDR3 in amino acids: CASSDGERADLYEQYF. The CDR3 region has the DNA TGTGCCAGCAGTGATGGGGAGCGGGCAGACTTATACGAGCAGTACTTC.

This clone occurred once. The V and J genes are TRBV3-1 (or the pseudogene TRBV3-2) and TRBJ2-5; 9 nucleotides line up with TRBD2. CDR1 is LGHDT, CDR2 YNNKEL, per germline (reference sequence). The CDR3 loop spans 16 amino acids. The V and J ends lost 1 base and 4 bases, in that order; junction bases with no gene match: 7. In nucleotides, the CDR3 is TGTGCCAGCAGCCAAGTGGGTAGCGGGAGTCGAGAGACCCAGTACTTC. Residues: CASSQVGSGSRETQYF.